Each of the 7 T cell receptor beta chains below was sequenced from the same sample in a study of Tregs in tolerant kidney transplant recipients. Sequencing was performed with immunoSEQ multiplex PCR; in TCRdb, only in-frame clones are kept and a portion is missing. The sample records 90,000 to 120,000 clones, almost 90% being singletons. The sample was CD4+ T cells from blood, taken before the transplant. Receptor source: a human donor who received a combined kidney and bone marrow transplant.

The chain uses TRBV18 and TRBJ2-5, with TRBD2 as a possible D gene (6 bases). In germline, CDR1 is KGHSH, CDR2 LQKENI. With 3 bases removed from V and 2 bases from J, the gap between germline ends came to 10 bases. The CDR3 is 14 amino acids. The CDR3 DNA reads as TGTGCCAGCTCACCCGGGAGTGGGCAAGAGACCCAGTACTTC. Its translation is CASSPGSGQETQYF. Looking up the rest from reference TRBV18 and TRBJ2-5 gives the full variable domain: NAGVMQNPRHLVRRRGQEARLRCSPMKGHSHVYWYRQLPEEGLKFMVYLQKENIIDESGMPKERFSAEFPKEGPSILRIQQVVRGDSAAYFCASSPGSGQETQYFGPGTRLLVL.

The J gene is TRBJ2-3, the V gene TRBV2; 11 bases are shared with TRBD2. Germline CDR1 is SNHLY and CDR2 is FYNNEI. The CDR3 has 15 amino acids. Trimming took 6 bases from V and 2 from J; bases not matched to a gene: 4. For the CDR3, the DNA is TGTGCCAGCAGGAATAGCGGGGGGGCCACAGATACGCAGTATTTT. Amino acids: CASRNSGGATDTQYF. Together with reference TRBV2 and TRBJ2-3, the CDR3 gives the full variable domain: EPEVTQTPSHQVTQMGQEVILRCVPISNHLYFYWYRQILGQKVEFLVSFYNNEISEKSEIFDDQFSVERPDGSNFTLKIRSTKLEDSAMYFCASRNSGGATDTQYFGPGTRLTVL.

The V call is TRBV7-2, the J call TRBJ2-1; TRBD2 matches at 8 bases. Germline V gene lookup returns CDR1 SGHTA and CDR2 FQGNSA. Trimming took 4 bases from V and 10 from J; bases not matched to a gene: 12. The CDR3 runs to 15 residues. CDR3 in amino acids: CASSSSPGGESEQFF. Here the CDR3 DNA reads TGTGCCAGCAGCTCAAGCCCGGGGGGGGAGTCGGAGCAGTTCTTC.

The chain has TRBV9 and TRBJ2-5; D might be TRBD2 (5 bases). Germline V gene data show CDR1 as SGDLS and CDR2 as YYNGEE. CDR3 length: 14 residues. Trimming took 3 bases from V and 5 from J, leaving 14 bases between them. The CDR3 reads CASSASRTRETQYF. In DNA form, the CDR3 reads TGTGCCAGCAGCGCCAGTCGGACTCGGGAGACCCAGTACTTC.

This chain uses TRBV4-3 with TRBJ2-1; D is possibly TRBD2 (5 bases). Germline V gene data show CDR1 as LGHNA and CDR2 as YSLEER. This CDR3 contains 17 residues. Trimming removed 0 bases from V and 2 bases from J, with 14 bases in between. The DNA for the CDR3 is TGCGCCAGCAGCCAAGATCCCCTCCGGGGTACCTACAATGAGCAGTTCTTC. Its translation: CASSQDPLRGTYNEQFF.

This rearrangement joins TRBV18 to TRBJ1-4; D might be TRBD1 (5 bases). Deletions cut 5 bases from V and 3 bases from J, with 10 bases between. The CDR3 has 14 residues. The germline CDR1 and CDR2 sequences are KGHSH and LQKENI. CDR3 DNA: TGTGCCAGCTCAACAGGTGCGGCTAATGAAAAACTGTTTTTT. This encodes CASSTGAANEKLFF. Filled out from reference TRBV18 and TRBJ1-4, the complete variable domain reads NAGVMQNPRHLVRRRGQEARLRCSPMKGHSHVYWYRQLPEEGLKFMVYLQKENIIDESGMPKERFSAEFPKEGPSILRIQQVVRGDSAAYFCASSTGAANEKLFFGSGTQLSVL.

The chain carries TRBV4-1 and TRBJ1-4, with 7 bases fitting TRBD1. Germline CDR1 and CDR2: MGHRA and YSYEKL. There are 16 residues in the CDR3. V was clipped by 4 bases and J by 0 bases; unmatched bases: 5. The CDR3 sequence is CASSPRGQATNEKLFF. CDR3 nucleotides: TGCGCCAGCAGCCCGAGGGGGCAGGCAACTAATGAAAAACTGTTTTTT.